The TCR beta chain described here comes from a study of blood T cells in healthy people across ages. Germline-derived CDR1 and CDR2 are MNHNS and SASEGT. This CDR3 is 18 amino acids long. With 2 bases removed from V and 0 bases from J, the gap between germline ends came to 18 bases. This clonotype was seen repeatedly, ten times or more. Antigen specificity is unknown. A sample-barcoded 5' primer and a J-beta primer mix were used in a second PCR of about 6 to 12 cycles. Each CDR3 protein gets one entry after TCRdb re-called the 5' RACE reads with MiXCR. Here the sample spans approximately 810,000 distinct CDR3 sequences, more than 25% being singletons. Per sample, extraction of total RNA gave at least 6 micrograms in every case. Study findings and constraints: Measured against age, TCR beta diversity per million T cells decreased in a roughly linear manner. The unsorted PBMCs prevented any conclusive comparison of naive versus antigen-experienced cells.

The gene calls are TRBV6-1 and TRBJ2-3; D possibly corresponds to TRBD2 (7 bases). The receptor was derived from an elderly woman in good health. Sequences were obtained from blood. CDR3 residues: CASSEPKGGGLSTDTQYF. CDR3 sequence (DNA): TGTGCCAGCAGTGAACCAAAAGGCGGGGGCCTTAGCACAGATACGCAGTATTTT.